The clone carrying this TCR beta chain was observed a handful of times. The data originate from a study of blood T cell repertoires in COVID-19. The CDR3 length is 14 residues. V lost 4 bases, J lost 9 bases, and 14 bases lay in between. Germline assignment: CDR1 SGHTS and CDR2 YDEGEE. Authors' methods: Estimation of nucleated cell counts relied on the amplification of reference gene primers. Sequencing used immunoSEQ multiplex PCR; TCRdb keeps in-frame clones, though not all of them. V and J calls and clone size are given by that table; D and trimming were obtained from the DNA. The table includes about 410,000 clones, roughly 89% detected once.

The clonotype comes from a woman aged 25 to 45 with active or convalescent COVID-19. Sample: peripheral blood. This chain links TRBV5-8 with TRBJ1-6; D is unclear. The CDR3 DNA follows: TGTGCCAGCAGCCTAGGAAACAGCGGTTCACCCCTCCACTTT. This gives the protein CASSLGNSGSPLHF.